The 19 T cell receptor beta chains below all came from one sample that was sequenced in a study of blood T cell repertoires in COVID-19. The data were produced by immunoSEQ multiplex PCR, yet TCRdb's version contains in-frame clones alone and is incomplete. The repertoire holds roughly 190,000 clones, with roughly four fifths as singletons. Sequencing used PBMCs or T cells enriched from blood (not recorded which). The receptors were sampled from a man in his forties who had recovered from COVID-19.

The chain carries TRBV6-1 and TRBJ1-2; 10 bases fit TRBD1. The CDR3 spans 15 residues. Trimming cost V 2 bases and J 5 bases; bases outside gene matches: 5. CDR1 is MNHNS, CDR2 SASEGT, per germline. CDR3 sequence reads: CASSEIGTGVYGYTF. The CDR3 DNA is TGTGCCAGCAGTGAAATAGGGACAGGGGTATATGGCTACACCTTC.

This chain connects TRBV10-3 to TRBJ2-3; 14 bases fit TRBD2. The CDR3 covers 18 residues. With V trimmed by 0 bases and J by 5 bases, 7 bases remained unmatched. Germline CDR1 ENHRY, CDR2 SYGVKD. This CDR3 is CAISESRTSGRMEDTQYF. The CDR3 nucleotides read TGTGCCATCAGTGAGTCGCGGACTAGCGGGAGGATGGAAGATACGCAGTATTTT.

The chain is built from TRBV2 and TRBJ1-2, with D possibly being TRBD1 (6 bases). Looked up from germline, CDR1 is SNHLY and CDR2 is FYNNEI. The CDR3 contains 14 residues. Trimming removed 6 bases from V and 8 bases from J, with 19 bases in between. CDR3 sequence: CASRATGSYSGYTF. CDR3 bases: TGTGCCAGCAGGGCGACAGGATCTTATTCCGGCTACACCTTC.

J is TRBJ1-1 and V is TRBV7-8; the D is unclear. The V end was cut by 1 base, the J end by 1 base, with 7 bases between. This CDR3 spans 14 amino acids. The germline V gene encodes CDR1 SGHVS and CDR2 FQNEAQ. This CDR3 reads CASSLDPGNTEAFF. The CDR3 nucleotides read TGTGCCAGCAGCTTAGATCCGGGGAACACTGAAGCTTTCTTT.

V is TRBV6-4 and J is TRBJ2-2, with D unresolved. Looked up from germline, CDR1 is MRHNA and CDR2 is SNTAGT. V shed 0 bases and J shed 2 bases, with 10 bases lying between them. The CDR3 sequence is 16 residues long. The CDR3 bases are TGTGCCAGCAGTGACTCGAGTAGCCTTAACACCGGGGAGCTGTTTTTT. Translated, it gives CASSDSSSLNTGELFF.

The chain employs TRBV7-3 and TRBJ2-3; 12 positions match TRBD2. CDR3 length: 14 residues. V was pared by 3 bases and J by 11 bases, with 6 bases of the junction left unmatched. In germline, CDR1 is SGHTA, CDR2 FQGTGA. CDR3 bases: TGTGCCAGCAGCTTGCTAGCGGGAGGGCTCGGGCAGTATTTT. It encodes CASSLLAGGLGQYF. The full variable domain, with the rest looked up from reference TRBV7-3 and TRBJ2-3, is GAGVSQTPSNKVTEKGKYVELRCDPISGHTALYWYRQSLGQGPEFLIYFQGTGAADDSGLPNDRFFAVRPEGSVSTLKIQRTERGDSAVYLCASSLLAGGLGQYFGPGTRLTVL.

The V call is TRBV9, the J call TRBJ2-2; possible D gene TRBD1, 5 bases. V was trimmed by 1 base and J by 1 base, leaving 14 bases between them. This CDR3 contains 17 residues. The germline gives CDR1 SGDLS, CDR2 YYNGEE. The CDR3 region is CASSVQGRGRNTGELFF. CDR3 nucleotides: TGTGCCAGCAGCGTACAGGGAAGGGGCAGGAACACCGGGGAGCTGTTTTTT. Supplemented by reference TRBV9 and TRBJ2-2, the full variable domain reads DSGVTQTPKHLITATGQRVTLRCSPRSGDLSVYWYQQSLDQGLQFLIQYYNGEERAKGNILERFSAQQFPDLHSELNLSSLELGDSALYFCASSVQGRGRNTGELFFGEGSRLTVL.

The V and J genes are TRBV19 and TRBJ1-1; D remains ambiguous. The germline V gene has CDR1 LNHDA and CDR2 SQIVND (reference sequence). This CDR3 contains 13 residues. V gave up 5 bases and J gave up 3 bases, with 10 bases separating them. CDR3 DNA sequence: TGTGCCAGTAGTCCCGGGTCCTACACTGAAGCTTTCTTT. This encodes CASSPGSYTEAFF.

The chain combines TRBV5-8 with TRBJ2-7, with 9 bases that match TRBD1. The ends lost 4 bases at V and 3 bases at J; junction bases unmatched: 11. The germline CDR1 and CDR2 sequences are SGHTS and YDEGEE. The CDR3 is 16 residues long. This chain's CDR3 is CASSPGQGMLSYEQYF. In nucleotides, the CDR3 is TGTGCCAGCAGCCCAGGACAGGGGATGCTTAGCTACGAGCAGTACTTC.

This clone appeared a few times. The chain is built from TRBV5-4 and TRBJ1-6, with 7 nucleotides matching TRBD1. V trimming: 4 bases; J trimming: 10 bases; junction bases outside the gene matches: 5. Germline V CDR1 and CDR2: SGHNT, YYREEE (reference sequence). The CDR3 length is 13 residues. Here the CDR3 reads CASSPSGQSPLHF. The CDR3 coding sequence is TGTGCCAGCAGCCCCTCGGGACAGTCACCCCTCCACTTT. The full variable domain, rest sourced from reference TRBV5-4 and TRBJ1-6, is ETGVTQSPTHLIKTRGQQVTLRCSSQSGHNTVSWYQQALGQGPQFIFQYYREEENGRGNFPPRFSGLQFPNYSSELNVNALELDDSALYLCASSPSGQSPLHFGNGTRLTVT.

The CDR3 DNA sequence: TGTGCTAGTGGTTTGCGGGAGAACACTGAAGCTTTCTTT. It codes for CASGLRENTEAFF. This chain uses TRBV12-5 with TRBJ1-1; D call uncertain. In germline, CDR1 is LGHNT, CDR2 FRNRAP. The CDR3 is made up of 13 amino acids. Trimming stripped 2 bases from V and 1 base from J, with 5 bases between.

V usage is TRBV6-5 and J usage is TRBJ2-1, with TRBD2 matching 8 bases. The CDR3 loop spans 14 amino acids. With 11 bases clipped from V and 7 bases from J, the junction kept 13 bases outside the gene matches. Germline CDR1 MNHEY, CDR2 SVGAGI. The CDR3 reads CAGPSGSLGNEQFF. The DNA for the CDR3 is TGTGCCGGACCGAGCGGGAGCCTTGGGAATGAGCAGTTCTTC.

The chain joins TRBV7-9 to TRBJ1-1; D is possibly TRBD1 (5 bases). The V gene lost 2 bases and the J gene lost 0 bases, with 13 bases spanning the gap. Germline-derived CDR1 and CDR2 are SEHNR and FQNEAQ (reference sequence). This CDR3 has 16 residues. CDR3: CASSLIRRQLNTEAFF. The CDR3 coding sequence is TGTGCCAGCAGCTTAATTCGGCGACAGCTGAACACTGAAGCTTTCTTT. The full variable domain, its missing parts supplied by reference TRBV7-9 and TRBJ1-1, is DTGVSQNPRHKITKRGQNVTFRCDPISEHNRLYWYRQTLGQGPEFLTYFQNEAQLEKSRLLSDRFSAERPKGSFSTLEIQRTEQGDSAMYLCASSLIRRQLNTEAFFGQGTRLTVV.

V is TRBV6-2 or TRBV6-3 and J is TRBJ2-7, with 8 bases aligning to TRBD2. J gave up 6 bases and V 5 bases, and 6 bases lay outside the gene matches. The CDR3 is made up of 13 amino acids. Germline loops: CDR1 MNHEY, CDR2 SVGEGT. CDR3 DNA sequence: TGTGCCAGCAGTACCGGGACTAGAGGCGAGCAGTACGTC. Residues: CASSTGTRGEQYV.

This clone was recorded a few times. The chain employs TRBV29-1 and TRBJ1-1; D possibly corresponds to TRBD1 (5 bases). Germline assignment: CDR1 SQVTM and CDR2 ANQGSEA. The CDR3 loop spans 14 amino acids. V was shortened by 4 bases and J by 3 bases, with 15 bases between the two germline ends. CDR3 sequence (DNA): TGCAGCGTTGGCCAGGGAAATGGGGACACTGAAGCTTTCTTT. This codes for CSVGQGNGDTEAFF.

This clone appeared a few times. The sample has other DNA sequences that encode this CDR3 too. The V gene is TRBV10-1, the J gene TRBJ2-1; possible D gene TRBD2, 5 bases. V lost 2 bases, J lost 4 bases, and 12 bases lay in between. The CDR3 has 15 residues. The germline V gene has CDR1 WNHNN and CDR2 SYGVQD (reference sequence). The CDR3 nucleotides read TGCGCCAGCAGTGAGGCGGGCGGAAATTACAATGAGCAGTTCTTC. It is translated as CASSEAGGNYNEQFF.

This clone has just a few counts. This chain links TRBV4-2 with TRBJ2-7, with 10 positions matching TRBD2. Germline CDR1 and CDR2: LGHNA and YNFKEQ. Germline trimming cut 0 bases from V and 3 bases from J; bases unmatched to any gene: 8. This CDR3 has 17 amino acids. CDR3 in DNA: TGTGCCAGCAGCCAAGATACGGCTAGCGGGAGTAACTACGAGCAGTACTTC. Translation: CASSQDTASGSNYEQYF.

The chain has TRBV29-1 and TRBJ1-1; 9 positions match TRBD1. Germline V gives CDR1 SQVTM, CDR2 ANQGSEA. Losses at the gene ends were 7 bases for V and 8 bases for J; bases not matched to a gene: 14. The CDR3 extends over 14 amino acids. The CDR3 nucleotides are TGCAGCGCCCAACATGGAACAGGGGGCCGAGAAGCTTTCTTT. Protein: CSAQHGTGGREAFF.

This chain uses TRBV7-9 with TRBJ1-4; the match to TRBD1 covers 9 bases. Germline loops: CDR1 SEHNR, CDR2 FQNEAQ (reference sequence). The CDR3 spans 15 residues. V was pared by 5 bases and J by 5 bases, with 6 bases of the junction left unmatched. CDR3 DNA: TGTGCCAGCAGCCCCCGACAGGGGGTAAATGAAAAACTGTTTTTT. It yields the protein CASSPRQGVNEKLFF.